The 28 T cell receptor beta chains reported below all come from one sample, sequenced in a study of beta chain features in type 1 diabetes (dated by TCRdb to 2016 to 2019). Study-wide findings and limitations: Type 1 diabetes patients showed a moderate but significant shortening of TCRB CDR3 length in all four CD4+ subsets.

Library construction relied on the immunoSEQ multiplex PCR assay. All of the isolated RNA was reverse transcribed with the High Capacity cDNA Reverse Transcription Kit, so expressed TCRB transcripts were sequenced. TCRdb carries this immuneACCESS record with in-frame sequences only. Its versions omit some clonotypes, under half of them owing to an unresolved V gene in the studies checked, with the rest unexplained. For this sample there are about 740,000 clones; 13% appear just once. The top ten clonotypes cover around 0.022% of the sample. Their cognate antigens are unknown. The sequencing input was naive CD4+ T cells from blood. In the paper's terms, the cell subset or site label means: true naive CD4+ T cells. These receptors were taken from a young man with type 1 diabetes.

On this clone itself: The sample has other DNA sequences that encode this CDR3 too. CDR3 protein: CASSVGQSYGYTF. Written as DNA, the CDR3 is TGTGCCAGCAGCGTAGGGCAGAGCTATGGCTACACCTTC. The V and J genes are TRBV9 and TRBJ1-2; D is ambiguous. Germline V gene data show CDR1 as SGDLS and CDR2 as YYNGEE. The CDR3 length is 13 residues. V shed 0 bases and J shed 4 bases, with 7 bases lying between them.

This chain connects TRBV27 to TRBJ2-7; 7 bases agree with TRBD2. Germline assignment: CDR1 MNHEY and CDR2 SMNVEV (reference sequence). This CDR3 spans 14 amino acids. Unmatched junction bases numbered 10, after V lost 6 bases and J lost 5 bases. The CDR3 nucleotides read TGTGCCAGCAGGCTCGACACGGGGGGAAACGAGCAGTACTTC. Its protein product is CASRLDTGGNEQYF.

The chain carries TRBV6-5 and TRBJ1-1; D remains unclear. Germline CDR1 and CDR2: MNHEY and SVGAGI. Trimming took 2 bases from V and 1 from J, leaving 5 bases between them. CDR3 length: 13 residues. The chain's CDR3 is CASSYTENTEAFF. In DNA form, the CDR3 reads TGTGCCAGCAGTTACACCGAGAACACTGAAGCTTTCTTT.

V gene TRBV11-2 combines with J gene TRBJ2-5; D unresolved. Germline V gives CDR1 SGHAT, CDR2 FQNNGV. The CDR3 covers 15 residues. Deletions cut 5 bases from V and 1 base from J, with 14 bases between. The CDR3 nucleotides are TGTGCCAGCAGCAGAAGACGATATACCCAAGAGACCCAGTACTTC. Translated: CASSRRRYTQETQYF.

The chain combines TRBV28 with TRBJ2-7; D may match TRBD1 or TRBD2 (5 bases each). The ends were cut back, 10 bases at V and 3 bases at J, with 10 bases in the middle. There are 11 residues in the CDR3. CDR1 and CDR2 from the germline V gene are MDHEN and SYDVKM. The CDR3 reads CATGTDYEQYF. CDR3 DNA: TGTGCCACCGGGACCGACTACGAGCAGTACTTC.

This clone was counted only a few times. This CDR3 is also generated by other DNA sequences in the sample. The chain links TRBV9 to TRBJ2-3; 10 bases fit TRBD1. This CDR3 has 14 residues. V lost 3 bases to trimming and J lost 4 bases; unmatched junction nucleotides: 2. Germline CDR1 reads SGDLS; CDR2 reads YYNGEE. Here the CDR3 reads CASSGTGGADTQYF. The CDR3 nucleotides read TGTGCCAGCAGCGGGACAGGGGGTGCAGATACGCAGTATTTT.

The chain has TRBV5-6 and TRBJ2-1, with a possible D match to TRBD1 (5 bases). Germline V gene sequence: CDR1 SGHDT, CDR2 YYEEEE. V dropped 2 bases and J dropped 5 bases, with 8 bases sitting between them. The length of the CDR3 is 13 residues. The CDR3 nucleotides are TGTGCCAGCAGCTTAGTGGGGCACAATGAGCAGTTCTTC. This codes for CASSLVGHNEQFF.

This clone has more than one count but fewer than ten. V is TRBV6-5 and J is TRBJ2-5; TRBD2 might be the D (5 bases). Germline V gene data show CDR1 as MNHEY and CDR2 as SVGAGI. The CDR3 has 16 amino acids. The ends were cut back, 0 bases at V and 5 bases at J, with 16 bases in the middle. The CDR3 bases are TGTGCCAGCAGTTACTCGGGGAGTCCGCTTGGGGAGACCCAGTACTTC. It yields the protein CASSYSGSPLGETQYF.

This clone was seen a few times. V and J are TRBV4-2 and TRBJ1-5, with D unclear. The CDR3 is 12 residues long. The germline V and J ends were trimmed by 3 bases and 6 bases, with 6 bases remaining between them. The germline CDR1 and CDR2 sequences are LGHNA and YNFKEQ. Here the CDR3 reads CASSHTSQPQHF. The CDR3 DNA is TGTGCCAGCAGCCACACCAGTCAGCCCCAGCATTTT.

This clone turned up a few times. The V and J genes are TRBV30 and TRBJ2-5, with D possibly matching TRBD1 (6 bases). V lost 2 bases, J lost 2 bases, and 12 bases lay in between. The CDR3 is 14 amino acids. Per germline, CDR1 GTSNPN and CDR2 SVGIG (reference sequence). The CDR3 protein is CAWSTEGHQETQYF. CDR3 in DNA: TGTGCCTGGAGTACCGAGGGACATCAAGAGACCCAGTACTTC.

Comment on this clone: The sample holds other DNA sequences that translate to the same CDR3. The V gene is TRBV29-1, the J gene TRBJ1-2, with D possibly being TRBD1 (5 bases). The CDR3 length is 12 residues. Germline values: CDR1 SQVTM, CDR2 ANQGSEA. V lost 4 bases to trimming and J lost 4 bases, with 10 bases between them. CDR3 in DNA: TGCAGCGTTGGGGACGTCGGCTATGGCTACACCTTC. Residues: CSVGDVGYGYTF.

The V and J genes are TRBV29-1 and TRBJ1-6, with TRBD1 as a possible D gene (5 bases). The germline gives CDR1 SQVTM, CDR2 ANQGSEA. V was clipped by 5 bases and J by 8 bases, with 19 bases between them. CDR3 length: 15 residues. The CDR3 spells CSVSSGAGSDSPLHF. Written as DNA, the CDR3 is TGCAGCGTTTCGTCCGGGGCCGGGTCGGATTCACCCCTCCACTTT.

This rearrangement joins TRBV6-5 to TRBJ2-3; no firm D call. Germline-derived CDR1 and CDR2 are MNHEY and SVGAGI. The CDR3 length is 15 residues. Trimming shortened V by 0 bases and J by 3 bases, and 10 bases separated the two germline ends. The CDR3 loop is CASSYSGSVTDTQYF. As DNA, the CDR3 is TGTGCCAGCAGTTACTCAGGGTCGGTGACAGATACGCAGTATTTT.

In its sample, this clone was seen a few times. The CDR3 spells CASSQDSRRAGGTEGSRNEQFF. In DNA form, the CDR3 reads TGCGCCAGCAGCCAAGATTCCCGTAGAGCGGGGGGTACGGAAGGATCTAGAAATGAGCAGTTCTTC. This chain links TRBV4-1 with TRBJ2-1, with 9 bases lining up with TRBD2. Germline values: CDR1 MGHRA, CDR2 YSYEKL. The ends lost 0 bases at V and 7 bases at J; junction bases unmatched: 25. The CDR3 loop spans 22 amino acids.

This rearrangement joins TRBV6-4 to TRBJ1-1, with D hard to call. CDR3 length equals 13 residues. V lost 6 bases and J 3 bases, leaving 11 bases between the germline ends. Germline V gene sequence: CDR1 MRHNA, CDR2 SNTAGT. CDR3 sequence: CASSLSWDTEAFF. As DNA, the CDR3 is TGTGCCAGCAGCCTCTCATGGGACACTGAAGCTTTCTTT.

CDR3 sequence: CASSAGQFGEQFF. DNA of the CDR3: TGTGCCAGCAGTGCCGGACAGTTCGGGGAGCAGTTCTTC. The V and J genes are TRBV6-6 and TRBJ2-1; TRBD1 is a possible D gene (6 bases). Germline V CDR1 and CDR2: MNHNY, SVGAGI (reference sequence). This CDR3 contains 13 residues. The ends were cut back, 5 bases at V and 10 bases at J, with 15 bases in the middle.

V and J are TRBV29-1 and TRBJ1-1, with 8 positions matching TRBD1. Germline lookup yields CDR1 SQVTM and CDR2 ANQGSEA. Losses at the gene ends were 6 bases for V and 7 bases for J; bases not matched to a gene: 4. The CDR3 has 11 amino acids. The CDR3 DNA sequence: TGCAGCGTAGTGACAGGGGATGAAGCTTTCTTT. Protein sequence: CSVVTGDEAFF.

The chain uses TRBV7-2 and TRBJ2-1, with D possibly being TRBD2 (6 bases). There are 14 residues in the CDR3. CDR1 and CDR2 (germline): SGHTA, FQGNSA. Trimming removed 0 bases at V and 5 bases at J, with 8 bases between. The DNA for the CDR3 is TGTGCCAGCAGCTTAGCTCTAGCGAACAATGAGCAGTTCTTC. As protein: CASSLALANNEQFF.

This chain joins TRBV10-1 and TRBJ2-3, with D uncertain. The germline V and J ends were trimmed by 2 bases and 2 bases, with 8 bases remaining between them. Germline values: CDR1 WNHNN, CDR2 SYGVQD (reference sequence). The length of the CDR3 is 14 residues. The CDR3 DNA reads as TGCGCCAGCAGTGAGGCGGCCTACACAGATACGCAGTATTTT. Translating it yields CASSEAAYTDTQYF.

The chain links TRBV6-1 to TRBJ2-6; TRBD1 matches 7 bases. Germline-derived CDR1 and CDR2 are MNHNS and SASEGT. The CDR3 totals 15 residues. V was pared by 2 bases and J by 5 bases, with 3 bases of the junction left unmatched. The CDR3 spells CASSERGRWANVLTF. The CDR3 DNA reads as TGTGCCAGCAGTGAAAGGGGGCGCTGGGCCAACGTCCTGACTTTC.

This clone has a handful of counts. The rearrangement joins TRBV29-1 to TRBJ1-2; a possible D gene is TRBD1 (5 bases). The CDR3 consists of 14 residues. The V end was cut by 7 bases, the J end by 7 bases, with 22 bases between. Germline V gene sequence: CDR1 SQVTM, CDR2 ANQGSEA. The CDR3 sequence is CSAPVSGRPRGYTF. The DNA of the CDR3 is TGCAGCGCCCCTGTTTCGGGGCGGCCGCGTGGCTACACCTTC.

The chain links TRBV10-2 to TRBJ2-1; 7 bases line up with TRBD1. J gave up 9 bases and V 6 bases, and 14 bases lay outside the gene matches. The germline gives CDR1 WSHSY, CDR2 SAAADI. This CDR3 is built from 15 residues. This CDR3 reads CASSAKQGYLTEQFF. The CDR3 DNA reads as TGCGCCAGCAGCGCTAAACAGGGGTACCTCACTGAGCAGTTCTTC.

The sample holds a few counts of this clone. The chain uses TRBV19 and TRBJ1-2; 7 nucleotides agree with TRBD1. After removal of 7 bases from V and 4 bases from J, the junction contained 9 bases not matched to a gene. CDR3 length equals 14 residues. Germline CDR1 reads LNHDA; CDR2 reads SQIVND (reference sequence). CDR3 DNA: TGTGCCAGTATTTCGGACAGGAGTAGCTATGGCTACACCTTC. Translating it yields CASISDRSSYGYTF.

This rearrangement joins TRBV9 to TRBJ2-1, with 7 bases lining up with TRBD2. Germline-derived CDR1 and CDR2 are SGDLS and YYNGEE. V trimming: 2 bases; J trimming: 0 bases; junction bases outside the gene matches: 8. The CDR3 consists of 17 residues. This chain's CDR3 is CASSVALAVTSYNEQFF. Written as DNA, the CDR3 is TGTGCCAGCAGCGTCGCCCTAGCGGTAACCTCCTACAATGAGCAGTTCTTC.

The table lists this clone with a few counts. The J gene is TRBJ2-6, the V gene TRBV7-9, with 9 bases lining up with TRBD1. Germline V gene sequence: CDR1 SEHNR, CDR2 FQNEAQ (reference sequence). V lost 5 bases to trimming and J lost 4 bases; unmatched junction nucleotides: 9. This CDR3 is built from 17 residues. The CDR3 DNA is TGTGCCAGCAGCCCGGACAGGGGAGAAGTGGGGGCCAACGTCCTGACTTTC. It yields the protein CASSPDRGEVGANVLTF.

In this sample, this clone turned up a few times. This sequence joins TRBV27 and TRBJ1-1; tentatively, D is TRBD1 (5 bases). Trimming cost V 7 bases and J 1 base, with 22 bases left between them. Germline V lookup: CDR1 MNHEY, CDR2 SMNVEV (reference sequence). The CDR3 sequence is 17 residues long. The DNA for the CDR3 is TGTGCCAGCACGGGGGGACTTAGTAAGGGTCGGAACACTGAAGCTTTCTTT. Translating gives CASTGGLSKGRNTEAFF.

This clone was recorded once. The V call is TRBV4-1, the J call TRBJ1-5; TRBD1 agrees at 9 bases. Trimming cost V 1 base and J 5 bases; bases outside gene matches: 3. CDR1 is MGHRA, CDR2 YSYEKL, per germline. The CDR3 contains 15 residues. The CDR3 nucleotides read TGCGCCAGCAGCCAAGGGGACAGGGATTATCAGCCCCAGCATTTT. It translates to CASSQGDRDYQPQHF.

V is TRBV7-9 and J is TRBJ1-6; the match to TRBD1 covers 7 bases. J was trimmed by 10 bases and V by 6 bases; bases with no gene match: 9. The CDR3 spans 14 residues. The germline gives CDR1 SEHNR, CDR2 FQNEAQ (reference sequence). The CDR3 DNA is TGTGCCAGCAGACTGACAGGGACGGGGTCACCCCTCCACTTT. It is translated as CASRLTGTGSPLHF.